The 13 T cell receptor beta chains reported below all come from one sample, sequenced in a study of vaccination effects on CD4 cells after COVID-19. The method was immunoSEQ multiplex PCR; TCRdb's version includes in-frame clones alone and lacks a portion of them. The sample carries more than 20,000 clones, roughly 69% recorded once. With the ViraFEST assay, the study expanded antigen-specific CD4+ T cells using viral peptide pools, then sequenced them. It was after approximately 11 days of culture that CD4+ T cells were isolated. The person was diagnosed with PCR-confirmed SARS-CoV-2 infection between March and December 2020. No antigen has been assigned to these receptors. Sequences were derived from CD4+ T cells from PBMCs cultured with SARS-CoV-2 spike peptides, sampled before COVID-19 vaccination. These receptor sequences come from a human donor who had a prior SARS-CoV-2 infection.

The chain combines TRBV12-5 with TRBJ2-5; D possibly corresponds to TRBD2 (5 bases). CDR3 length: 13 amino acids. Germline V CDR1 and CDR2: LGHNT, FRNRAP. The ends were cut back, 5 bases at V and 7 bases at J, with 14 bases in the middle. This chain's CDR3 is CASGLVGGVTQYF. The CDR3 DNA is TGTGCTAGTGGTCTCGTCGGAGGCGTGACCCAGTACTTC.

CDR3 in amino acids: CASSLGTGAFYNSPLHF. DNA of the CDR3: TGTGCCAGCAGCTTGGGTACGGGGGCCTTCTATAATTCACCCCTCCACTTT. The chain joins TRBV5-4 to TRBJ1-6; D may be TRBD1 (6 bases). V was cut by 0 bases and J by 3 bases, with 13 bases left in between. CDR3 length: 17 amino acids. CDR1 and CDR2 (germline): SGHNT, YYREEE (reference sequence).

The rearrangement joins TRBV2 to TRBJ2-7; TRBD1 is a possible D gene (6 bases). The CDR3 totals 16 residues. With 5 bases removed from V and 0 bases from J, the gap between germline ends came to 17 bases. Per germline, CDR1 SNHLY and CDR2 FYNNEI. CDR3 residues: CASSSLTGPASYEQYF. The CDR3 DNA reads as TGTGCCAGCAGTTCGTTGACAGGTCCAGCCTCCTACGAGCAGTACTTC. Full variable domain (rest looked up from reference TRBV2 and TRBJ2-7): EPEVTQTPSHQVTQMGQEVILRCVPISNHLYFYWYRQILGQKVEFLVSFYNNEISEKSEIFDDQFSVERPDGSNFTLKIRSTKLEDSAMYFCASSSLTGPASYEQYFGPGTRLTVT.

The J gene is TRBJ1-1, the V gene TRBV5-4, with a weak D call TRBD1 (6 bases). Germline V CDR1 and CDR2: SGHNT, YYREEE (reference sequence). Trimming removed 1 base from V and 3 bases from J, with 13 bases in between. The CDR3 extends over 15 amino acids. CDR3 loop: CASSLSQGRDTEAFF. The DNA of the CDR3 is TGTGCCAGCAGCTTGAGTCAGGGGCGGGACACTGAAGCTTTCTTT.

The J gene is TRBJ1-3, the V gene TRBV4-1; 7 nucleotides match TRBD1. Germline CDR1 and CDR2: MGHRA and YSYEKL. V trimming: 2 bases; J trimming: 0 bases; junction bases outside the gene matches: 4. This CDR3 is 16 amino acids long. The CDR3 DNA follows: TGCGCCAGCAGCCAAAAGGGACAGAGCTCTGGAAACACCATATATTTT. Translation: CASSQKGQSSGNTIYF.

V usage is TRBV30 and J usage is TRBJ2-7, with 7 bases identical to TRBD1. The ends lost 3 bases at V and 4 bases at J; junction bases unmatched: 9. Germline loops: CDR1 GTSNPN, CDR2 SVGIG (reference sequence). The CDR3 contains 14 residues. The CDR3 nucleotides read TGTGCCTGGAGCGCCGGGACAGCGACTTACGAGCAGTACTTC. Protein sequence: CAWSAGTATYEQYF.

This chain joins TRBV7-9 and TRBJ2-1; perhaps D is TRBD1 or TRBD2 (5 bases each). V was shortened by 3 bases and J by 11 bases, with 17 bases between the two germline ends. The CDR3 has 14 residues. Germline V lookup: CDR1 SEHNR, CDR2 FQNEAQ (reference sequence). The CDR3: CASSFDRAGAQQFF. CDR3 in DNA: TGTGCCAGCAGCTTCGACCGAGCCGGGGCTCAGCAGTTCTTC.

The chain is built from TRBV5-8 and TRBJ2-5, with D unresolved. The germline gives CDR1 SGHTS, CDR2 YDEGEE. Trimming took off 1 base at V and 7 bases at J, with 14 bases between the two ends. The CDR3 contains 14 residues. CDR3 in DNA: TGTGCCAGCAGCTTGATTACGCCAATGGGGACCCAGTACTTC. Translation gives CASSLITPMGTQYF.

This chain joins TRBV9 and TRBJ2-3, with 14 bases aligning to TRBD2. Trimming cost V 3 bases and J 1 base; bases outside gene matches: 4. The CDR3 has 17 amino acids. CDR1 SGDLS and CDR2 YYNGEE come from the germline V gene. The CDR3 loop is CASSETSGRAGTDTQYF. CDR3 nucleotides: TGTGCCAGCAGCGAGACTAGCGGGAGGGCTGGCACAGATACGCAGTATTTT.

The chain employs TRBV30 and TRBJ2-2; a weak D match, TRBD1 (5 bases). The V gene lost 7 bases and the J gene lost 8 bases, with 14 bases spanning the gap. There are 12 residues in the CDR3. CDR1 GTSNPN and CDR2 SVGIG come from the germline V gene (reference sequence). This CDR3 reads CASQGPKGELFF. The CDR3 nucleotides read TGTGCCTCCCAGGGCCCTAAGGGGGAGCTGTTTTTT.

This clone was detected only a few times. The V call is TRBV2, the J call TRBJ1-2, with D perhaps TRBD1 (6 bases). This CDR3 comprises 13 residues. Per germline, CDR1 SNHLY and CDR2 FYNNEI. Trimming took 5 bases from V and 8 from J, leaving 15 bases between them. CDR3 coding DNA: TGTGCCAGCAGTACGGGGGACATCTACGGCTACACCTTC. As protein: CASSTGDIYGYTF.

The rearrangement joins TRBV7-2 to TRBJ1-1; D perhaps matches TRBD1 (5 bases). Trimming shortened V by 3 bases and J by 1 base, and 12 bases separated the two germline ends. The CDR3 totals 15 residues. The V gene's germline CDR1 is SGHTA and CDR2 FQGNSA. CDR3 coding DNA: TGTGCCAGCAGCTTGAGGACACAGTCGAACACTGAAGCTTTCTTT. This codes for CASSLRTQSNTEAFF.

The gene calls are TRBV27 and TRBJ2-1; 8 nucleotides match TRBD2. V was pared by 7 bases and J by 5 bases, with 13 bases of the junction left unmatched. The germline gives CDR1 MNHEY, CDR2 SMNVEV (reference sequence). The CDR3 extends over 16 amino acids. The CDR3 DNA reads TGTGCCAGCACCCGACTAGCGCGAGGGATACACAATGAGCAGTTCTTC. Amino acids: CASTRLARGIHNEQFF.